This T cell receptor (beta chain) was observed in a study of cytomegalovirus exposure and HLA in healthy donors. Study-wide points: TCR beta sequences reportedly predicted most subjects' HLA-A and HLA-B alleles accurately.

With 5 bases clipped from V and 2 bases from J, the junction kept 9 bases outside the gene matches. This CDR3 is built from 16 residues. Germline V gene sequence: CDR1 SGHTA, CDR2 FQGNSA. The PCR made use of 60 Vbeta and 13 Jbeta primers. Clones were read by immunoSEQ multiplex PCR, and TCRdb kept only the in-frame ones, dropping some. This table holds about 140,000 clones, approximately 82% found once. Notes on this clone: No antigen is known for it.

The chain uses TRBV7-2 and TRBJ2-7, with 10 bases fitting TRBD2. The sequence derives from a man aged 30 to 39 in good health and CMV-seropositive. The sequenced sample was PBMCs. The CDR3 loop is CASSAAGTSAAYEQYF. The CDR3 DNA sequence: TGTGCCAGCAGCGCCGCCGGGACTAGCGCCGCCTACGAGCAGTACTTC.